Listed below are T cell receptor beta chains from one sample, sequenced in a study of cytomegalovirus exposure and HLA in healthy donors. Clones were sequenced by immunoSEQ multiplex PCR, and TCRdb holds only the in-frame ones, with some missing. The table lists under 150,000 clones, roughly three fifths of them singletons. Sequencing was done on a sample of PBMCs. These receptor sequences come from a woman aged 40 to 55 in good health and CMV-seronegative. Both conserved end residues are part of each CDR3. Each record gives: clone size, V gene, D gene, J gene, CDR3 protein, CDR3 DNA. The D gene is left open where the match is weak. A clone size is listed for some rows: how often the clone was seen (once, few, many), or a class if it is expanded.

.	TRBV15	TRBD1	TRBJ2-7	CATSRGGTGVYEQYF	TGTGCCACCAGCAGAGGGGGGACAGGGGTTTACGAGCAGTACTTC
.	TRBV7-3	.	TRBJ2-2	CASSLLGALDAGELFF	TGTGCCAGCAGCTTACTTGGGGCCCTCGACGCCGGGGAGCTGTTTTTT
.	TRBV4-2	TRBD1	TRBJ1-1	CASSHLQGSPFF	TGTGCCAGCAGCCATCTACAGGGGTCGCCTTTCTTT
.	TRBV19	.	TRBJ2-1	CASSIGQKNEQFF	TGTGCCAGTAGTATTGGACAGAAGAATGAGCAGTTCTTC
.	TRBV6-1	.	TRBJ2-1	CASSDMGGSYNEQFF	TGTGCCAGCAGTGATATGGGAGGCTCCTACAATGAGCAGTTCTTC
.	TRBV18	.	TRBJ2-7	CASSPLGRGNYEQYF	TGTGCCAGCTCACCACTAGGAAGGGGTAACTACGAGCAGTACTTC
.	TRBV7-9	.	TRBJ2-5	CASSLASGVSQETQYF	TGTGCCAGCAGCTTAGCTTCGGGAGTTAGCCAAGAGACCCAGTACTTC
few	TRBV11-2	.	TRBJ1-5	CASSLGGPGNQPQHF	TGTGCCAGCAGCTTAGGAGGACCGGGAAATCAGCCCCAGCATTTT
.	TRBV28	TRBD2	TRBJ2-3	CASSTAGSGAFTDTQYF	TGTGCCAGCAGTACCGCTGGCAGCGGGGCCTTCACAGATACGCAGTATTTT
.	TRBV13	TRBD2	TRBJ2-3	CASSLPGTRRVDTQYF	TGTGCCAGCAGCTTGCCCGGGACTAGGAGGGTGGATACGCAGTATTTT
.	TRBV2	TRBD1	TRBJ1-2	CASSEALSWTGAYGYTF	TGTGCCAGCAGTGAAGCGCTTTCCTGGACAGGGGCCTATGGCTACACCTTC
few	TRBV9	.	TRBJ1-1	CASSSPGQNTEAFF	TGTGCCAGCAGCTCACCGGGACAGAACACTGAAGCTTTCTTT
few	TRBV18	TRBD1	TRBJ1-1	CASSRGQGGLGAEAFF	TGTGCCAGCTCACGCGGACAGGGGGGCCTTGGCGCTGAAGCTTTCTTT
.	TRBV9	TRBD1	TRBJ2-1	CASSVGQGALNEQFF	TGTGCCAGCAGCGTCGGACAGGGGGCTCTCAATGAGCAGTTCTTC
.	TRBV11-1	.	TRBJ1-6	CASSVQGRNSPLHF	TGTGCCAGCAGCGTACAGGGTCGGAATTCACCCCTCCACTTT
few	TRBV11-2	TRBD1	TRBJ2-4	CASSALQGGQYF	TGTGCCAGCAGCGCCTTACAGGGGGGTCAGTACTTC
.	TRBV7-3	.	TRBJ2-2	CASSLIGTGELFF	TGTGCCAGCAGCCTTATCGGCACCGGGGAGCTGTTTTTT
.	TRBV7-6	.	TRBJ2-1	CASSPGGGPYNEQFF	TGTGCCAGCAGCCCCGGCGGGGGCCCCTACAATGAGCAGTTCTTC
few	TRBV6-5	.	TRBJ2-7	CASSYNQGLREQYF	TGTGCCAGCAGTTATAATCAGGGTTTGAGGGAGCAGTACTTC
.	TRBV4-1	TRBD2	TRBJ2-2	CASSQDTSGGAGELFF	TGCGCCAGCAGCCAAGATACTAGCGGGGGGGCCGGGGAGCTGTTTTTT
.	TRBV4-1	.	TRBJ1-2	CASSQERPDSNYGYTF	TGCGCCAGCAGCCAAGAAAGACCGGACAGCAACTATGGCTACACCTTC
few	TRBV19	.	TRBJ1-5	CASTIGGWQPQHF	TGTGCCAGTACCATCGGAGGGTGGCAGCCCCAGCATTTT
.	TRBV28	TRBD1	TRBJ1-2	CASSLGTVFYGYTF	TGTGCCAGCAGTTTAGGGACAGTGTTTTATGGCTACACCTTC
.	TRBV6-6	.	TRBJ1-2	CASSTGVLDNYGYTF	TGTGCCAGCAGTACAGGCGTTCTTGACAACTATGGCTACACCTTC
.	TRBV6-5	TRBD1	TRBJ1-2	CASNPGTGNYGYTF	TGTGCCAGCAACCCCGGGACAGGGAACTATGGCTACACCTTC
few	TRBV6-5	.	TRBJ1-1	CASSYSWGGNTEAFF	TGTGCCAGCAGTTACAGCTGGGGCGGGAACACTGAAGCTTTCTTT
.	TRBV14	TRBD1	TRBJ1-1	CASTLARDSLNTEAFF	TGTGCCAGCACCCTAGCCCGGGACAGCCTGAACACTGAAGCTTTCTTT
.	TRBV5-1	.	TRBJ2-7	CASSFTPADEQYF	TGCGCCAGCAGCTTTACCCCTGCGGACGAGCAGTACTTC
.	TRBV4-2	TRBD1	TRBJ2-5	CASSLRQGRQETQYF	TGTGCCAGCAGCCTACGACAGGGACGGCAAGAGACCCAGTACTTC
.	TRBV6-1	TRBD1	TRBJ1-1	CASNRGRGLEAFF	TGTGCCAGCAATCGGGGCAGGGGGCTTGAAGCTTTCTTT
.	TRBV4-3	.	TRBJ2-1	CASSFNNEQFF	TGCGCCAGCAGCTTTAATAATGAGCAGTTCTTC
.	TRBV30	.	TRBJ2-5	CAWSAGGSQYF	TGTGCCTGGAGTGCCGGCGGGTCCCAGTACTTC